One and the same sample provided the 19 T cell receptor beta chains below, sequenced in a study of T cells in Graves' hyperthyroidism and ophthalmopathy. RNA transcripts served as the template for amplifying TCR beta CDR3 regions. First-round RT-PCR targeting the TCR CDR3 was performed with the HTBI primer set. TCRdb itself ran the multiplex PCR reads through MiXCR, one entry per CDR3 protein. The sample has around 500,000 distinct CDR3 sequences, about 16% seen once. What was sequenced was blood. These receptor sequences come from a woman aged 25 to 45 with Graves' ophthalmopathy.

J is TRBJ1-5 and V is TRBV6-1; TRBD1 is a possible D gene (5 bases). This CDR3 is built from 14 residues. Per germline, CDR1 MNHNS and CDR2 SASEGT. Trimming took off 7 bases at V and 2 bases at J, with 12 bases between the two ends. CDR3 sequence: CASTLGTGNQPQHF. CDR3 nucleotides: TGTGCCAGCACCCTGGGGACGGGCAATCAGCCCCAGCATTTT.

This clonotype has a handful of counts. The chain is built from TRBV7-2 and TRBJ1-3; D uncertain. Germline CDR1 is SGHTA and CDR2 is FQGNSA. The ends were cut back, 5 bases at V and 1 base at J, with 9 bases in the middle. This CDR3 is built from 14 residues. CDR3 nucleotide sequence: TGTGCCAGCAGCAGGGTTTCGTCTGGAAACACCATATATTTT. Protein sequence: CASSRVSSGNTIYF. Full variable domain (missing parts from reference TRBV7-2 and TRBJ1-3): GAGVSQSPSNKVTEKGKDVELRCDPISGHTALYWYRQSLGQGLEFLIYFQGNSAPDKSGLPSDRFSAERTGGSVSTLTIQRTQQEDSAVYLCASSRVSSGNTIYFGEGSWLTVV.

The table lists this clonotype with many counts. The chain recombines TRBV7-2 with TRBJ2-7; perhaps TRBD2 as D (5 bases). This CDR3 has 13 residues. Trimming left V 4 bases short and J 1 base short, with 8 bases between. CDR1 SGHTA and CDR2 FQGNSA come from the germline V gene. The CDR3 DNA reads TGTGCCAGCAGCTCCGACTATTCCTACGAGCAGTACTTC. Translated, it gives CASSSDYSYEQYF.

Comments on this clonotype: Sequence at one end of the junction differs from germline and may be a read error. The rearrangement links TRBV20-1 to TRBJ2-4, with D perhaps TRBD2 (7 bases). CDR3 size: 16 residues. CDR1 and CDR2 from the germline V gene are DFQATT and SNEGSKA (reference sequence). CDR3 loop: CSATKGGALAENIQYF. DNA of the CDR3: TGCAGTGCGACGAAAGGGGGGGCGCTAGCCGAAAACATTCAGTACTTC.

This clonotype was detected a few times. The chain recombines TRBV20-1 with TRBJ1-1; D remains unclear. This CDR3 contains 13 residues. Germline V gene sequence: CDR1 DFQATT, CDR2 SNEGSKA (reference sequence). V was pared by 2 bases and J by 3 bases, with 10 bases between. CDR3 protein: CSARLQADTEAFF. Written as DNA, the CDR3 is TGCAGTGCTAGACTTCAGGCGGACACTGAAGCTTTCTTT.

This clonotype was picked up a small number of times. This sequence joins TRBV19 and TRBJ2-5; D might be TRBD1 (6 bases). The CDR3 runs 16 residues. Germline assignment: CDR1 LNHDA and CDR2 SQIVND (reference sequence). V was shortened by 10 bases and J by 5 bases, with 26 bases between the two germline ends. The CDR3 DNA sequence: TGTGCCACTTCGGAGACTTGGGACCCAGGGGAGGAGACCCAGTACTTC. The encoded protein is CATSETWDPGEETQYF.

Regarding this clonotype: A much larger clone lies one base from this, so it may be a read error. The chain joins TRBV7-9 to TRBJ2-7; TRBD2 might be the D (5 bases). Germline-derived CDR1 and CDR2 are SEHNR and FQNEAQ (reference sequence). V lost 4 bases and J 8 bases, leaving 15 bases between the germline ends. This CDR3 spans 13 amino acids. CDR3 coding DNA: TGTGCCAGCAGCTCAGTGGAGGTAAACAAGCAGTACTTC. As protein: CASSSVEVNKQYF.

This clonotype appeared many times. CDR3 nucleotides: TGTGCCAGCAGCCGCTCACAGGGAAACAATGAGCAGTTCTTC. Protein product: CASSRSQGNNEQFF. V and J are TRBV3-1 and TRBJ2-1, with D maybe TRBD1 (6 bases). The ends were cut back, 4 bases at V and 5 bases at J, with 12 bases in the middle. CDR3 length equals 14 residues. Germline CDR1 is LGHDT and CDR2 is YNNKEL (reference sequence).

This clonotype was seen only a few times. A much larger clone sits a single nucleotide away, making a read error possible. The chain links TRBV3-1 to TRBJ2-5; 7 positions match TRBD1. V was clipped by 4 bases and J by 2 bases; unmatched bases: 13. The V gene's germline CDR1 is LGHDT and CDR2 YNNKEL (reference sequence). The CDR3 consists of 17 residues. CDR3 in DNA: TGTGCCAGCAGCCCACCGTACGGACAGGAACTACAAGAGACCCAGTACTTC. This sequence encodes CASSPPYGQELQETQYF.

The sample holds many counts of this clonotype. This chain uses TRBV2 with TRBJ1-5, with D possibly TRBD1 on 5 matching bases. Germline V gene data show CDR1 as SNHLY and CDR2 as FYNNEI. V was trimmed by 6 bases and J by 5 bases, leaving 8 bases between them. This CDR3 comprises 12 residues. The CDR3 region has the DNA TGTGCCAGCAGGGGGGACGATCAGCCCCAGCATTTT. Translated: CASRGDDQPQHF.

About this clonotype itself: Since a much larger clone is just one base distant, this may be a read error. This chain connects TRBV12-3 or TRBV12-4 to TRBJ2-1; TRBD2 aligns across 7 bases. The CDR3 runs to 14 residues. The junction had 11 bases not matched to a gene; V was cut back by 6 bases and J by 9 bases. CDR3 residues: CASRLATGGSEQFF. The CDR3, as DNA: TGTGCCAGCAGACTGGCGACTGGCGGGAGTGAGCAGTTCTTC.

A few counts support this clonotype. The gene calls are TRBV20-1 and TRBJ1-4, with D perhaps TRBD1 (5 bases). Looked up from germline, CDR1 is DFQATT and CDR2 is SNEGSKA (reference sequence). V shed 0 bases and J shed 4 bases, with 12 bases lying between them. This CDR3 contains 15 residues. The CDR3 DNA reads TGCAGTGCTAGAGATGCGAGGGGTAATAATGAAAAACTGTTTTTT. Its protein product is CSARDARGNNEKLFF.

This clonotype has only one observation. The chain carries TRBV6-9 and TRBJ2-7, with D perhaps matching TRBD1 (5 bases). The CDR3 sequence is 13 residues long. V lost 4 bases, J lost 5 bases, and 12 bases lay in between. Germline V lookup: CDR1 MNHGY, CDR2 SVAAGI. Here the CDR3 DNA reads TGTGCCAGCAGTTCCTCTAGGACAAACGAGCAGTACTTC. Translating gives CASSSSRTNEQYF.

This clonotype was counted between two and nine times. The V call is TRBV5-1, the J call TRBJ2-5; 9 nucleotides line up with TRBD2. This CDR3 region has 16 residues. The V segment lost 4 bases and the J segment 2 bases; nucleotides outside the gene matches: 9. Germline CDR1 SGHRS, CDR2 YFSETQ. The CDR3: CASSVGLAGRQETQYF. In DNA, the CDR3 is TGCGCCAGCAGCGTGGGACTAGCCGGAAGACAAGAGACCCAGTACTTC. The full variable domain, its missing parts supplied by reference TRBV5-1 and TRBJ2-5, is KAGVTQTPRYLIKTRGQQVTLSCSPISGHRSVSWYQQTPGQGLQFLFEYFSETQRNKGNFPGRFSGRQFSNSRSEMNVSTLELGDSALYLCASSVGLAGRQETQYFGPGTRLLVL.

V and J are TRBV2 and TRBJ2-1, with 8 bases lining up with TRBD1. Germline V CDR1 and CDR2: SNHLY, FYNNEI. Trimming removed 6 bases from V and 3 bases from J; junction bases left unmatched: 19. The CDR3 is 19 residues long. CDR3 DNA sequence: TGTGCCAGCAGCCAATGGGCCAGGGGGCGGGATAGCAACTACAATGAGCAGTTCTTC. Translated: CASSQWARGRDSNYNEQFF.

This clonotype was counted at least ten times. The gene calls are TRBV10-3 and TRBJ1-3, with 7 bases matching TRBD1. V lost 4 bases and J lost 0; bases outside the gene matches: 12. The CDR3 extends over 18 amino acids. Germline loops: CDR1 ENHRY, CDR2 SYGVKD. The CDR3 spells CAISVGTGVPLSGNTIYF. CDR3 sequence (DNA): TGTGCCATCAGTGTGGGAACAGGGGTGCCACTCTCTGGAAACACCATATATTTT.

This clonotype was picked up a small number of times. The chain links TRBV19 to TRBJ2-1; the D is unclear. V dropped 8 bases and J dropped 7 bases, with 18 bases sitting between them. This CDR3 spans 14 amino acids. Looked up from germline, CDR1 is LNHDA and CDR2 is SQIVND (reference sequence). The CDR3 here is CASSRVSGLNEQFF. The CDR3 bases are TGTGCCAGTTCTAGGGTCTCGGGCTTGAATGAGCAGTTCTTC.

The genes are TRBV5-1 and TRBJ2-1, with 10 bases identical to TRBD2. The germline CDR1 and CDR2 sequences are SGHRS and YFSETQ. The V gene end was trimmed by 2 bases and the J gene end by 8 bases; junction bases not matched to a gene: 7. This CDR3 is 15 amino acids long. The CDR3 DNA sequence: TGCGCCAGCAGCTTATCTAGCGGGAGTACGGATGAGCAGTTCTTC. Protein: CASSLSSGSTDEQFF. Supplemented by reference TRBV5-1 and TRBJ2-1, the full variable domain reads KAGVTQTPRYLIKTRGQQVTLSCSPISGHRSVSWYQQTPGQGLQFLFEYFSETQRNKGNFPGRFSGRQFSNSRSEMNVSTLELGDSALYLCASSLSSGSTDEQFFGPGTRLTVL.

The genes are TRBV4-3 and TRBJ2-1; D possibly corresponds to TRBD1 (5 bases). The CDR3 has 17 residues. Per germline, CDR1 LGHNA and CDR2 YSLEER. Trimming removed 4 bases from V and 5 bases from J, with 21 bases in between. The CDR3 loop is CASSPQDTGAWDNEQFF. Here the CDR3 DNA reads TGCGCCAGCAGCCCCCAAGATACAGGAGCATGGGACAATGAGCAGTTCTTC.